The present entry profiles one T cell receptor (beta chain) with its context. TCRdb's copy holds only in-frame clones and misses some; the assay was immunoSEQ multiplex PCR. The sample contains around 23,000 clones, roughly nine tenths of which appear only once. CDR1 is MNHEY and CDR2 is SMNVEV in the germline V gene (reference sequence). With 6 bases clipped from V and 3 bases from J, the junction kept 10 bases outside the gene matches. The CDR3 sequence is 16 residues long. These data belong to a study of T cell changes during pregnancy in multiple sclerosis. The sequence was obtained from a female donor in good health, enrolled as a control in a pregnancy study. The chain recombines TRBV27 with TRBJ2-1; 8 nucleotides align to TRBD2. The material sequenced was CD8+ T cells from peripheral blood mononuclear cells, taken in the third trimester of pregnancy. The CDR3 region is CASSSIAGPRYNEQFF. The DNA for the CDR3 is TGTGCCAGCAGCTCTATAGCGGGACCCCGCTACAATGAGCAGTTCTTC.